The 21 T cell receptor beta chains below were found in one sample sequenced in a study of cytomegalovirus exposure and HLA in healthy donors. Researchers ran the PCR with 60 Vbeta and 13 Jbeta primers. The method was immunoSEQ multiplex PCR; TCRdb's version includes in-frame clones alone and lacks a portion of them. This table has about 180,000 clones, about 81% appearing once. Sequenced input: PBMCs. These receptors all come from a man aged 35-49 years in good health and CMV-seronegative.

The V call is TRBV14, the J call TRBJ1-3; tentative D call: TRBD1 (5 bases). The V gene lost 0 bases and the J gene lost 2 bases, with 8 bases spanning the gap. Per the germline V gene, CDR1 is SGHDN and CDR2 is FVKESK. The CDR3 has 15 amino acids. CDR3 nucleotide sequence: TGTGCCAGCAGCCAAGAACCGGGGGCTGGAAACACCATATATTTT. Amino acids: CASSQEPGAGNTIYF.

The chain employs TRBV4-3 and TRBJ2-7; 8 nucleotides line up with TRBD1. There are 13 residues in the CDR3. Germline values: CDR1 LGHNA, CDR2 YSLEER. J gave up 4 bases and V 4 bases, and 3 bases lay outside the gene matches. In DNA form, the CDR3 reads TGCGCCAGCAGCCGGGACAGGTTTTACGAGCAGTACTTC. Amino acids: CASSRDRFYEQYF.

The chain employs TRBV18 and TRBJ2-1; 11 nucleotides match TRBD2. V lost 6 bases to trimming and J lost 7 bases; unmatched junction nucleotides: 11. The CDR3 spans 16 residues. The germline V gene has CDR1 KGHSH and CDR2 LQKENI. CDR3 protein: CASSPTLAGGRNEQFF. CDR3 DNA sequence: TGTGCCAGCTCTCCTACATTAGCGGGAGGGCGGAATGAGCAGTTCTTC.

The chain recombines TRBV5-1 with TRBJ2-3, with 10 bases matching TRBD2. Germline V gene data show CDR1 as SGHRS and CDR2 as YFSETQ. Unmatched junction bases numbered 4, after V lost 2 bases and J lost 4 bases. The CDR3 is 15 amino acids. CDR3 region: CASSLLAGSPDTQYF. As DNA, the CDR3 is TGCGCCAGCAGCTTACTAGCGGGGTCCCCAGATACGCAGTATTTT.

The V call is TRBV27, the J call TRBJ2-7, with 8 nucleotides matching TRBD1. The CDR3 is made up of 13 amino acids. Germline V CDR1 and CDR2: MNHEY, SMNVEV (reference sequence). The V segment lost 3 bases and the J segment 5 bases; nucleotides outside the gene matches: 3. The CDR3 region is CASSFAGGNEQYF. The DNA of the CDR3 is TGTGCCAGCAGTTTTGCAGGGGGCAACGAGCAGTACTTC.

The chain joins TRBV6-1 to TRBJ1-1, with 12 bases identical to TRBD1. Germline loops: CDR1 MNHNS, CDR2 SASEGT. After removal of 9 bases from V and 9 bases from J, the junction contained 8 bases not matched to a gene. This CDR3 is built from 13 residues. The CDR3 DNA follows: TGTGCCAGTATCCCGGGACAGGGGGCGCAAGCTTTCTTT. Protein product: CASIPGQGAQAFF.

The chain uses TRBV4-1 and TRBJ1-2; 8 nucleotides line up with TRBD1. The length of the CDR3 is 14 residues. Germline V lookup: CDR1 MGHRA, CDR2 YSYEKL. V lost 5 bases to trimming and J lost 13 bases; unmatched junction nucleotides: 15. The chain's CDR3 is CASSYPPGQGGSTF. The CDR3 DNA follows: TGCGCCAGCAGCTACCCACCTGGACAGGGTGGATCCACCTTC.

This clone was counted a single time. The rearrangement uses TRBV19 and TRBJ2-1; TRBD2 matches 12 bases. V was pared by 6 bases and J by 8 bases, with 2 bases of the junction left unmatched. The CDR3 is 13 residues long. CDR1 and CDR2 from the germline V gene are LNHDA and SQIVND (reference sequence). The CDR3 DNA is TGTGCCAGTAGGCTAGCGGGGGGGGATGAGCAGTTCTTC. Its translation: CASRLAGGDEQFF.

This sequence joins TRBV6-1 and TRBJ2-1; 12 nucleotides line up with TRBD2. Per germline, CDR1 MNHNS and CDR2 SASEGT. After removal of 7 bases from V and 6 bases from J, the junction contained 4 bases not matched to a gene. This CDR3 spans 14 amino acids. The CDR3 here is CASTLAGGVNEQFF. CDR3 bases: TGTGCCAGCACACTAGCGGGAGGTGTCAATGAGCAGTTCTTC.

The chain combines TRBV2 with TRBJ2-2, with 14 bases lining up with TRBD2. V lost 6 bases, J lost 1 base, and 10 bases stayed unmatched. Germline V gene sequence: CDR1 SNHLY, CDR2 FYNNEI. The CDR3 consists of 19 residues. The DNA of the CDR3 is TGTGCCAGCAGAACGACGACTAGCGGGGGGGCTCGGAACACCGGGGAGCTGTTTTTT. Translation: CASRTTTSGGARNTGELFF.

The V and J genes are TRBV18 and TRBJ2-7; 10 bases line up with TRBD2. Germline V gene lookup returns CDR1 KGHSH and CDR2 LQKENI. The CDR3 totals 18 residues. After removal of 1 base from V and 4 bases from J, the junction contained 13 bases not matched to a gene. The CDR3 spells CASSPRPLAGEIIYEQYF. The CDR3, as DNA: TGTGCCAGCTCACCACGACCTCTAGCGGGAGAAATCATATACGAGCAGTACTTC.

The rearrangement links TRBV7-2 to TRBJ1-2, with D possibly matching TRBD1 (5 bases). The V end was cut by 1 base, the J end by 4 bases, with 10 bases between. This CDR3 is built from 14 residues. In germline, CDR1 is SGHTA, CDR2 FQGNSA. Here the CDR3 DNA reads TGTGCCAGCAGCTTAGTGCCGGGGGGCTATGGCTACACCTTC. Its protein product is CASSLVPGGYGYTF. The whole variable domain, remainder taken from reference TRBV7-2 and TRBJ1-2, is GAGVSQSPSNKVTEKGKDVELRCDPISGHTALYWYRQSLGQGLEFLIYFQGNSAPDKSGLPSDRFSAERTGGSVSTLTIQRTQQEDSAVYLCASSLVPGGYGYTFGSGTRLTVV.

The chain links TRBV5-1 to TRBJ1-5; TRBD1 might be the D (5 bases). V lost 4 bases, J lost 2 bases, and 13 bases lay in between. The CDR3 totals 15 residues. Germline CDR1 reads SGHRS; CDR2 reads YFSETQ. The CDR3 here is CASSERGGGNQPQHF. The CDR3 DNA reads as TGCGCCAGCAGCGAGCGCGGGGGGGGCAATCAGCCCCAGCATTTT.

V and J are TRBV18 and TRBJ2-2; TRBD2 aligns across 10 bases. V was pared by 1 base and J by 1 base, with 6 bases of the junction left unmatched. The germline gives CDR1 KGHSH, CDR2 LQKENI. The CDR3 covers 18 residues. Written as DNA, the CDR3 is TGTGCCAGCTCACCACGGTCTAGCGGGAGTGGGAACACCGGGGAGCTGTTTTTT. This codes for CASSPRSSGSGNTGELFF.

The chain employs TRBV11-3 and TRBJ1-1; D call uncertain. The V and J ends lost 0 bases and 6 bases respectively, with 5 bases between them. This CDR3 has 12 residues. CDR1 and CDR2 from the germline V gene are SGHNT and YENEEA. The CDR3 spells CASSLEGAEAFF. The DNA for the CDR3 is TGTGCCAGCAGCTTAGAGGGAGCTGAAGCTTTCTTT. The full variable domain, completed using reference TRBV11-3 and TRBJ1-1, is EAGVVQSPRYKIIEKKQPVAFWCNPISGHNTLYWYLQNLGQGPELLIRYENEEAVDDSQLPKDRFSAERLKGVDSTLKIQPAELGDSAVYLCASSLEGAEAFFGQGTRLTVV.

CDR3 sequence: CSGSGGYNEQFF. Here the CDR3 DNA reads TGCAGCGGCAGCGGTGGCTACAATGAGCAGTTCTTC. The V and J genes are TRBV29-1 and TRBJ2-1; possibly TRBD2 for D (5 bases). This CDR3 region has 12 residues. CDR1 is SQVTM, CDR2 ANQGSEA, per germline. V lost 7 bases and J lost 3, with 10 bases in between.

This chain connects TRBV11-3 to TRBJ2-3; TRBD1 aligns across 8 bases. The CDR3 is made up of 15 amino acids. V shed 2 bases and J 1 base; nucleotides not matched to a gene: 2. Germline V gene lookup returns CDR1 SGHNT and CDR2 YENEEA. CDR3 amino acids: CASSLQGAGTDTQYF. The DNA of the CDR3 is TGTGCCAGCAGCTTACAGGGGGCCGGCACAGATACGCAGTATTTT.

The chain combines TRBV15 with TRBJ2-2; 11 bases are shared with TRBD2. J lost 0 bases, V lost 5 bases, and 5 bases had no gene match. The CDR3 is made up of 17 amino acids. CDR1 and CDR2 from the germline V gene are LNHNV and YYDKDF (reference sequence). The CDR3 sequence: CATSRSGGGTNTGELFF. Here the CDR3 DNA reads TGTGCCACCAGCCGTAGCGGGGGGGGAACGAACACCGGGGAGCTGTTTTTT.

This rearrangement joins TRBV7-9 to TRBJ2-7; TRBD2 might be the D (5 bases). Trimming cost V 7 bases and J 2 bases, with 21 bases left between them. CDR3 length: 16 amino acids. CDR1 and CDR2 from the germline V gene are SEHNR and FQNEAQ (reference sequence). CDR3 nucleotide sequence: TGTGCCAGCACCCAACATTTACGGGGTGGGGCCTACGAGCAGTACTTC. This codes for CASTQHLRGGAYEQYF.

V gene TRBV7-9 combines with J gene TRBJ2-5, with 9 bases that match TRBD1. CDR1 and CDR2 (germline): SEHNR, FQNEAQ (reference sequence). The trim removed 2 bases at V and 4 bases at J, leaving 2 bases unmatched. CDR3 length equals 14 residues. The CDR3, as DNA: TGTGCCAGCAGCTTACGGACAGGGGTAGAGACCCAGTACTTC. Translated, it gives CASSLRTGVETQYF.

CDR3 DNA: TGTGCCAGCAGTGAAGAGGAGACAGGGAGAAACATTCAGTACTTC. This translates into CASSEEETGRNIQYF. The rearrangement uses TRBV25-1 and TRBJ2-4, with TRBD1 matching over 7 bases. The CDR3 is made up of 15 amino acids. Losses at the gene ends were 2 bases for V and 6 bases for J; bases not matched to a gene: 7. Germline V gives CDR1 MGHDK, CDR2 SYGVNS.